This TCR beta chain was captured by sequencing in a study of T cells of healthy individuals. Germline values: CDR1 LGHDT, CDR2 YNNKEL (reference sequence). The CDR3 consists of 14 residues. V was clipped by 3 bases and J by 5 bases, with 11 bases between them. TCRdb passed the 5' RACE reads through MiXCR, listing each CDR3 protein once. This sample yields 60,000 to 80,000 distinct CDR3 sequences, of which around 16% are seen a single time; approximately 4.7% belongs to the top ten. This clonotype occurred many times. This clonotype was sampled from a human donor in good health. The rearrangement links TRBV3-1 to TRBJ2-1; a weak D match, TRBD2 (6 bases). CDR3 nucleotides: TGTGCCAGCAGCCAGACCGGGACTGACAATGAGCAGTTCTTC. Protein sequence: CASSQTGTDNEQFF.